These 6 T cell receptor beta chains were all obtained from the same sample, sequenced in a study of T cell responses to AZD1222 COVID-19 vaccine. Assay used: immunoSEQ multiplex PCR; TCRdb lists only in-frame clones, some missing. The sample records tens of thousands of clones, about nine tenths being singletons. This material consisted of peripheral blood, taken 28 days after the second AZD1222 dose. These receptors originate from an adult who received the AZD1222 COVID-19 vaccine.

This chain uses TRBV27 with TRBJ1-1, with TRBD1 matching 7 bases. Trimming cost V 5 bases and J 1 base; bases outside gene matches: 4. Germline values: CDR1 MNHEY, CDR2 SMNVEV (reference sequence). The CDR3 contains 14 residues. The DNA of the CDR3 is TGTGCCAGCAGTCCCCCAGGGGGGAACACTGAAGCTTTCTTT. Translating gives CASSPPGGNTEAFF.

The V and J genes are TRBV5-1 and TRBJ1-2; the D is unclear. This CDR3 contains 14 residues. V was trimmed by 0 bases and J by 2 bases, leaving 8 bases between them. Germline-derived CDR1 and CDR2 are SGHRS and YFSETQ. The CDR3 sequence: CASSLVGSNYGYTF. In DNA, the CDR3 is TGCGCCAGCAGCTTGGTAGGTTCAAACTATGGCTACACCTTC. Complete variable domain (other parts from reference TRBV5-1 and TRBJ1-2): KAGVTQTPRYLIKTRGQQVTLSCSPISGHRSVSWYQQTPGQGLQFLFEYFSETQRNKGNFPGRFSGRQFSNSRSEMNVSTLELGDSALYLCASSLVGSNYGYTFGSGTRLTVV.

This clone was detected only a few times. The chain has TRBV12-3 or TRBV12-4 and TRBJ2-1; D is ambiguous. V dropped 3 bases and J dropped 9 bases, with 6 bases sitting between them. This CDR3 is built from 11 residues. The CDR3 bases are TGTGCCAGCAGTTTGATAGGTGAGCAGTTCTTC. Protein sequence: CASSLIGEQFF.

The rearrangement links TRBV2 to TRBJ1-5; D is ambiguous. V lost 4 bases and J 1 base, leaving 8 bases between the germline ends. CDR1 SNHLY and CDR2 FYNNEI come from the germline V gene. The CDR3 covers 14 residues. CDR3 sequence: CASSGHLSNQPQHF. CDR3 DNA sequence: TGTGCCAGCAGTGGGCACCTCAGCAATCAGCCCCAGCATTTT.

V gene TRBV12-3 or TRBV12-4 combines with J gene TRBJ1-6; D may be TRBD1 (5 bases). This CDR3 has 13 residues. V shed 5 bases and J shed 7 bases, with 9 bases lying between them. This CDR3 reads CASSLNRNSPLHF. CDR3 coding DNA: TGTGCCAGCAGTCTAAACAGGAATTCACCCCTCCACTTT.

The J gene is TRBJ1-5, the V gene TRBV5-4; TRBD1 matches at 7 bases. Germline CDR1 and CDR2: SGHNT and YYREEE (reference sequence). The CDR3 contains 14 residues. The V segment lost 4 bases and the J segment 5 bases; nucleotides outside the gene matches: 6. CDR3 sequence: CASSLAGQHQPQHF. CDR3 DNA: TGTGCCAGCAGCCTAGCGGGACAGCATCAGCCCCAGCATTTT. Supplemented by reference TRBV5-4 and TRBJ1-5, the full variable domain reads ETGVTQSPTHLIKTRGQQVTLRCSSQSGHNTVSWYQQALGQGPQFIFQYYREEENGRGNFPPRFSGLQFPNYSSELNVNALELDDSALYLCASSLAGQHQPQHFGDGTRLSIL.